The 2 T cell receptor beta chains reported below all come from one sample, sequenced in a study of T cell changes during pregnancy in multiple sclerosis. The repertoire was sequenced with immunoSEQ multiplex PCR; TCRdb's copy has only in-frame clones and lacks some. The sample contains more than 65,000 clones, roughly 92% of which appear only once. The sequencing here drew on CD4+ T cells from peripheral blood mononuclear cells, taken before pregnancy. These TCRs come from a female donor with multiple sclerosis, enrolled in a pregnancy study.

The rearrangement joins TRBV9 to TRBJ2-5, with 8 bases matching TRBD2. CDR1 is SGDLS and CDR2 is YYNGEE in the germline V gene. The V and J ends lost 3 bases and 5 bases, in that order; junction bases with no gene match: 9. The CDR3 sequence is 15 residues long. The CDR3 DNA is TGTGCCAGCAGCGCCCAAGCGGGAGTGGGGGAGACCCAGTACTTC. Protein sequence: CASSAQAGVGETQYF.

This chain links TRBV5-5 with TRBJ1-5; tentative D call: TRBD1 (6 bases). CDR1 and CDR2 from the germline V gene are SGHKS and YYEKEE (reference sequence). V was cut by 7 bases and J by 5 bases, with 13 bases left in between. This CDR3 is 13 amino acids long. The CDR3 sequence is CASSRQADQPQHF. The CDR3 DNA sequence: TGTGCCAGCTCTAGACAGGCCGATCAGCCCCAGCATTTT.